Given below is one T cell receptor (beta chain) in context. This clone has just a few counts. Its specific antigen is unknown. Per-base qualities were not stored, and no clone one base away is much larger. The data derive from a study of graft-versus-host responses after intestinal transplantation (dated by TCRdb to the early 2020s). Regarding the study in general: The transplants that recipients got were multivisceral, liver-intestinal, or isolated intestinal. All recipients received anti-thymocyte globulin induction followed by maintenance tacrolimus and steroids for around three years. Donor T cell macrochimerism was defined as a peak of at least 4% donor T cells among recipient peripheral blood mononuclear cells. Rather than going through the commercial service, samples from three later patients were sequenced in-house on an Illumina MiSeq and processed with MiXCR. Alloreactive clones were identified by sequencing pre-transplant mixed lymphocyte reaction products and comparing these products with unstimulated pre-transplant donor and recipient T cells. Graft-versus-host and host-versus-graft alloreactive T cell clones were tracked in the graft, circulation and bone marrow after intestinal transplantation using bulk TCR-beta CDR3 sequencing. The cohort enrolled around 25 intestinal transplant recipients including one retransplant, and 3 patients lacking pretransplant specimens were excluded. Paper-wide results and their limitations: GvH clones turned up in recipient bone marrow, with some appearing earlier in ileal mucosa or blood, a pattern consistent with an intestinal mucosal origin. Patients with donor T cell macrochimerism had high GvH to HvG T cell clonal ratios in their allografts. Conclusions were limited by the relatively low number and heterogeneity of intestinal transplant patients. Early after transplant, peak levels of circulating GvH clones were associated with declines in HvG clones.

The meaning of the sample's time point label: cells obtained before transplantation from donor or recipient. CD3+CD4+ and CD3+CD8+ populations were FACS-sorted from unstimulated pre-transplant donor and recipient cells taken from spleen or lymph nodes. Receptors were amplified or captured by the immunoSEQ multiplex PCR assay. For most patients, genomic DNA was isolated using the Qiagen DNeasy Blood and Tissue Kit and was shipped frozen to Adaptive Biotechnologies for TCR sequencing. Adaptive Biotechnologies carried out high-throughput TCR-beta CDR3 sequencing of genomic DNA for most patients. Regarding the original processing steps: Adaptive's ImmunoSEQ software was the source of the TCR sequencing data for 15 to 20 patients, while a few other patients were processed with MiXCR and VDJtools. To correct CD4 versus CD8 sorting errors, sequences present in both subsets at a frequency ratio below 5:1 were removed. Because the origin of CDR3 nucleotide sequences shared between donor and recipient could not be assigned, those sequences were removed. At least 2-fold expansion over unstimulated cells and a minimum CFSE-low frequency of 0.002% (template counts) or 0.001% (read counts) were required for clones to be classified as alloreactive. Clones were considered mappable if detected in sequenced pre-transplant spleen, lymph node, or MLR CFSE-low populations of the donor or recipient. The cumulative frequency of alloreactive clones was calculated as a percentage of all sequences, weighted by copy number. As stored in TCRdb, this immuneACCESS dataset retains in-frame rearrangements with V and J assigned. A fraction of the clones does not appear; measured against another copy, unresolved V genes explain less than half of the discrepancy, and the remainder lacks a known reason. The V and J calls and clone size were taken over from that table, and D and trimming were inferred from the DNA. The sample table contains just over 70,000 clones; only one count was recorded for under 90% of them. The ten largest clones add up to approximately 0.39% of the sample.

CDR1 and CDR2, looked up from the germline V gene, are KGHSH and LQKENI. V is reduced by 3 bases and J by 4 bases, leaving a spacing of 8 bases between them. From its cysteine to its phenylalanine, the CDR3 spans 13 amino acids. The only DNA kept is the CDR3, 39 bases in frame from the first base. This clonotype was sampled from a human donor who was the organ donor for an intestinal transplant. Here the chain combines TRBV18 and TRBJ2-3; the D gene is not confidently resolved. Sequencing was performed on unstimulated CD4+ T cells sorted from spleen or lymph node cells, taken before transplant. The DNA reads as follows: TGTGCCAGCTCACCCAGGCCCCCAGATACGCAGTATTTT. It is translated as CASSPRPPDTQYF.